Listed below are T cell receptor beta chains from one sample, sequenced in a study of T cells in Graves' hyperthyroidism and ophthalmopathy. TCRdb itself ran the multiplex PCR reads through MiXCR, one entry per CDR3 protein. The table lists about half a million distinct CDR3 sequences, around 24% of them singletons. The sequenced material came from blood. All receptors derive from a woman aged 25 to 39 with Graves' ophthalmopathy. Both conserved end residues are trimmed from each CDR3. The order of the fields is V gene, clone size, CDR3 protein. The size of a clone is reported for some rows only, either as once, few or many, or as a class for expanded clones.

TRBV29-1,once,SVGVAGVGETQY
TRBV15,NA,ATSRETNYGYT
TRBV20-1,NA,SAPGGTSYT
TRBV20-1,many,SAEGLQNTEAF
TRBV6-1,many,ASSAIGAGNIQY
TRBV4-1,NA,ASSQPTRHINYGYT
TRBV5-1,many,ASSFLGTPNTGELF
TRBV12-3/TRBV12-4,NA,ASTLGPGELSPLH
TRBV15,NA,ATSSTPGTGANVLT
TRBV2,few,ASSEQGPRQPQH
TRBV11-3,NA,ASSSSRDPYEQY
TRBV6-5,many,ASGGSTEAF
TRBV20-1,few,SAVGLAGSYTDTQY
TRBV28,many,ASSPDRVPPYEQY
TRBV28,NA,ASSLNIHTEAF
TRBV10-1,few,ASRREENTGAF
TRBV2,many,ASSRDQNTEAF
TRBV29-1,many,SVESPSGSYEQY